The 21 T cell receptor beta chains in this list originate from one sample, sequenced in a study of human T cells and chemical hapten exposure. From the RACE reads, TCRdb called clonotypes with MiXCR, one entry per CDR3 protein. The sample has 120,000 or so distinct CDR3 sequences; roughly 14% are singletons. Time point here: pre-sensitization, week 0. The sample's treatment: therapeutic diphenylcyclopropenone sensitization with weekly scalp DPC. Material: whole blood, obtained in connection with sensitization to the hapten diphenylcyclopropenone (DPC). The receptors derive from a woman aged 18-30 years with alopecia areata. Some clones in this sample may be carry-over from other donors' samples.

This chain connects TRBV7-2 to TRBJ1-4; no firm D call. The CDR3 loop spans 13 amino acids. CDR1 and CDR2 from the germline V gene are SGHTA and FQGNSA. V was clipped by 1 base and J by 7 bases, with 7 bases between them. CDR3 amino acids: CASSLVGIEKLFF. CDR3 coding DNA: TGTGCCAGCAGCTTAGTAGGGATTGAAAAACTGTTTTTT.

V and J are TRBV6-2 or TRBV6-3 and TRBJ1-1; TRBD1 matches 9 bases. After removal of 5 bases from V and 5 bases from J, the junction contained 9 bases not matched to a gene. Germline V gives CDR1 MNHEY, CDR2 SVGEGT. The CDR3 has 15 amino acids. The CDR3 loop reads CASSPVTGGATEAFF. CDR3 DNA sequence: TGTGCCAGCAGTCCCGTTACAGGGGGCGCGACTGAAGCTTTCTTT.

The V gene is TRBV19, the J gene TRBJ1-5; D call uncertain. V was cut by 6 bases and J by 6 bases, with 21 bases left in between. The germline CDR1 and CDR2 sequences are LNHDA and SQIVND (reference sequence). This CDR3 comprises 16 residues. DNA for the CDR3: TGTGCCAGTAGCCCCCCTCGGCAGGTTCATGTTCAGCCCCAGCATTTT. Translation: CASSPPRQVHVQPQHF. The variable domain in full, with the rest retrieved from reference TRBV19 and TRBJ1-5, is DGGITQSPKYLFRKEGQNVTLSCEQNLNHDAMYWYRQDPGQGLRLIYYSQIVNDFQKGDIAEGYSVSREKKESFPLTVTSAQKNPTAFYLCASSPPRQVHVQPQHFGDGTRLSIL.

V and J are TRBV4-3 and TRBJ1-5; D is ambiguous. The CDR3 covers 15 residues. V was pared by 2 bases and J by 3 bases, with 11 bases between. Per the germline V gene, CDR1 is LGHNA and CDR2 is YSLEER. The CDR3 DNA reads TGCGCCAGCAGCCAAATTCCCGGGATCAATCAGCCCCAGCATTTT. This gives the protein CASSQIPGINQPQHF.

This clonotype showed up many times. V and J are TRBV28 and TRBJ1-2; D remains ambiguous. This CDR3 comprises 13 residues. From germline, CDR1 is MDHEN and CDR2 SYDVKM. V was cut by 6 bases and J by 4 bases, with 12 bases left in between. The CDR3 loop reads CASRRTERYGYTF. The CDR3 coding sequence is TGTGCCAGCAGAAGAACAGAGCGCTATGGCTACACCTTC.

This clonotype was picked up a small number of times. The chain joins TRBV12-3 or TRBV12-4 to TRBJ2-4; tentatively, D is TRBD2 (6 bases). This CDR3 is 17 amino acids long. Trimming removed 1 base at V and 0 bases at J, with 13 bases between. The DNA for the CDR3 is TGTGCCAGCAGTTTAGTCCCGGGGGTCCCAGCCAAAAACATTCAGTACTTC. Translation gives CASSLVPGVPAKNIQYF.

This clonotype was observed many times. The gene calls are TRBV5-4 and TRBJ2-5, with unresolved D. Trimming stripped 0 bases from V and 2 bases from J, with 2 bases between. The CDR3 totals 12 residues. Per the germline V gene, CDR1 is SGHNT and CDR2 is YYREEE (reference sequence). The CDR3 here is CASSLVQETQYF. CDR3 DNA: TGTGCCAGCAGCTTGGTTCAAGAGACCCAGTACTTC.

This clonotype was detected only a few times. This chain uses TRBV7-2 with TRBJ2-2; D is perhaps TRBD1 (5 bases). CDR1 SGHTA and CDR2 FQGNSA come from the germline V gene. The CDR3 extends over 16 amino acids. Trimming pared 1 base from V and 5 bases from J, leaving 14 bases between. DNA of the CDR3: TGTGCCAGCAGCTTAGGATGGGGCGCCTATACCGGGGAGCTGTTTTTT. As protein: CASSLGWGAYTGELFF. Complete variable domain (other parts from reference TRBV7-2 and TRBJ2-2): GAGVSQSPSNKVTEKGKDVELRCDPISGHTALYWYRQSLGQGLEFLIYFQGNSAPDKSGLPSDRFSAERTGGSVSTLTIQRTQQEDSAVYLCASSLGWGAYTGELFFGEGSRLTVL.

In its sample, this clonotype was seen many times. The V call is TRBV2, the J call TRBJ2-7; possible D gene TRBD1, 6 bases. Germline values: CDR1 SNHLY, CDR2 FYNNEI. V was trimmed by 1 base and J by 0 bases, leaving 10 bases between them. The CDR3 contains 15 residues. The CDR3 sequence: CASSEGQASSYEQYF. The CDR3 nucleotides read TGTGCCAGCAGTGAAGGACAGGCTAGCTCCTACGAGCAGTACTTC.

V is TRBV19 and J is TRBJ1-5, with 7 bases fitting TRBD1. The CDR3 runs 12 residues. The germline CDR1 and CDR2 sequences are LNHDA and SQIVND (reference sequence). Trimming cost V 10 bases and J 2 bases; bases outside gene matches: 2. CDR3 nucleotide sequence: TGTGCCACCGGACAGGGCAATCAGCCCCAGCATTTT. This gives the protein CATGQGNQPQHF. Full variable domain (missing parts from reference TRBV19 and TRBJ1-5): DGGITQSPKYLFRKEGQNVTLSCEQNLNHDAMYWYRQDPGQGLRLIYYSQIVNDFQKGDIAEGYSVSREKKESFPLTVTSAQKNPTAFYLCATGQGNQPQHFGDGTRLSIL.

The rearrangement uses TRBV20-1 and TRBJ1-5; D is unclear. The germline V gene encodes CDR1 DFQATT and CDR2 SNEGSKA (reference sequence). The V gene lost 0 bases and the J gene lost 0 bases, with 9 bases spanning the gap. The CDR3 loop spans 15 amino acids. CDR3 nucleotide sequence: TGCAGTGCTAGAGATCCCGCCGTTAGCAATCAGCCCCAGCATTTT. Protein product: CSARDPAVSNQPQHF.

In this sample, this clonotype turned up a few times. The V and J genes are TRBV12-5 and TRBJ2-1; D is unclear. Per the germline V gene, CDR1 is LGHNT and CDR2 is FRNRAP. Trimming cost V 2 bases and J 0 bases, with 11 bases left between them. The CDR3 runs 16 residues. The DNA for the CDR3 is TGTGCTAGTGGTTTGAATCCTAAAACCTCCTACAATGAGCAGTTCTTC. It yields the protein CASGLNPKTSYNEQFF.

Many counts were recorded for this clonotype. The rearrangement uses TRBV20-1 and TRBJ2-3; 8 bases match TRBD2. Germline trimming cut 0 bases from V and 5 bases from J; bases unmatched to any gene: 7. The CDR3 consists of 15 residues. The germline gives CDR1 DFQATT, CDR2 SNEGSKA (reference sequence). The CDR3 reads CSARDPAGVGDTQYF. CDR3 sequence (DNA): TGCAGTGCTAGAGATCCAGCGGGGGTAGGAGATACGCAGTATTTT.

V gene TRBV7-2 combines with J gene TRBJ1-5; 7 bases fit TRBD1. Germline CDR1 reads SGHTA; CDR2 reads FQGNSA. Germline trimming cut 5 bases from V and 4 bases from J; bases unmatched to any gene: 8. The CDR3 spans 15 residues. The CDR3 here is CASSAEGQRNQPQHF. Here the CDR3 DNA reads TGTGCCAGCAGCGCAGAGGGACAGAGAAATCAGCCCCAGCATTTT.

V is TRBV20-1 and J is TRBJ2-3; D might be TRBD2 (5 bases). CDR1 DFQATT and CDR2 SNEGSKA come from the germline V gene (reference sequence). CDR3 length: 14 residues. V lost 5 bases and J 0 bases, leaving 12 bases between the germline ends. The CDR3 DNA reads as TGCAGTGCTGGAAAGCGGTCTAGCACAGATACGCAGTATTTT. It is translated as CSAGKRSSTDTQYF.

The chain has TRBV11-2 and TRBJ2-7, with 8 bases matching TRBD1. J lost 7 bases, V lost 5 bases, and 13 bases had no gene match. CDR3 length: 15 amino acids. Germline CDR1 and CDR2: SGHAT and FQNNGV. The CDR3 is CASSPGTGGSWEQYF. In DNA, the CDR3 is TGTGCCAGCAGCCCGGGGACAGGTGGGTCTTGGGAGCAGTACTTC.

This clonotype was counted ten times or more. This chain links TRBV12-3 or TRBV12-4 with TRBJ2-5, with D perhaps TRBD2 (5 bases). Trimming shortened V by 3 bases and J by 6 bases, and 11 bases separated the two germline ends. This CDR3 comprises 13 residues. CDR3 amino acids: CASSLGRGKTQYF. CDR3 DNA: TGTGCCAGCAGTTTGGGAAGAGGGAAGACCCAGTACTTC.

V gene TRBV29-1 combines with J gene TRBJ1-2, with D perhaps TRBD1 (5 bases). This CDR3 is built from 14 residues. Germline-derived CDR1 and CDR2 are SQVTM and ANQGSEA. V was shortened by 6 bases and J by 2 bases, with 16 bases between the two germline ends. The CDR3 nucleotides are TGCAGCGTAAAACCCCAGGGAAGCAACTATGGCTACACCTTC. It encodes CSVKPQGSNYGYTF.

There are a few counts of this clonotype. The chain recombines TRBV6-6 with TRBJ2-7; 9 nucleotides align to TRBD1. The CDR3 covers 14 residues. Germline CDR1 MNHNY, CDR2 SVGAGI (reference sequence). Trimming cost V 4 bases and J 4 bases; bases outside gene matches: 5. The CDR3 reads CASSSQQGAYEQYF. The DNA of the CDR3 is TGTGCCAGCAGTTCCCAACAGGGGGCTTACGAGCAGTACTTC.

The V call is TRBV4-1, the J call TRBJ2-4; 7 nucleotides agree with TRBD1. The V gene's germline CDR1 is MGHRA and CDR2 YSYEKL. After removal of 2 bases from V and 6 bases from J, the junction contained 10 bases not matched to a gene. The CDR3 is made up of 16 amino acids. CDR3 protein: CASSQRYEGARNIQYF. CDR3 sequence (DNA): TGCGCCAGCAGCCAAAGGTACGAGGGGGCGAGAAACATTCAGTACTTC.

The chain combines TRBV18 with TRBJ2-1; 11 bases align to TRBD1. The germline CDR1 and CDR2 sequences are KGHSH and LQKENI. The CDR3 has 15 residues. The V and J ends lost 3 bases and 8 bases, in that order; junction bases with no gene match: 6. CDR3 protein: CASSPRTGGSDEQFF. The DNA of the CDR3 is TGTGCCAGCTCACCTCGGACAGGGGGCAGCGATGAGCAGTTCTTC.